This TCR beta chain was sequenced for a study of blood T cells in healthy people across ages (dated by TCRdb to the mid-2010s). Background for the entire study: Template switching captured roughly one uniquely barcoded TCR beta cDNA molecule per two T cells in model experiments. Age-related changes in TCR beta repertoire diversity were measured in the study by deep sequencing normalized with unique cDNA molecular identifiers. The donors were divided into four age groups: young (average approximately 17 years), middle-aged (approximately 41), aged (approximately 62) and long-lived (82). To avoid experimental bias, donors of different ages were distributed randomly across sequencing lanes. The study analyzed two additional independent replicas of 1 million unique cDNA reads from the same blood draw for two donors, one aged 18 to 30 and one aged 80 or older. What the work shows at the level of the full study, not this receptor alone: Compared with the aged group, more naive CD4+ T cells, fewer expanded clones and increased TCR diversity were shown by the long-lived group, suggesting age selection. A strong correlation was found between observed TCR beta diversity and the percentage of naive T cells measured by flow cytometry. Since profiling was done on bulk unsorted PBMCs, naive and antigen-experienced compartments could not be conclusively compared. As age increased, observed TCR beta diversity per million T cells dropped in a roughly linear way, and a significant reduction was already evident by age about 40. Estimates of total diversity based on one million sequenced T cells were considered lower bounds and underestimates. Because donor CMV infection status was unknown, age-related changes in expanded clonotypes were potentially confounded.

Spanning cysteine to phenylalanine, the CDR3 consists of 14 amino acids. The CDR3 DNA has 42 bases and is translated from base 1. Trimming takes 0 bases from V and 4 bases from J, and the germline ends sit 9 bases apart. Looking up the germline V gene (reference sequence) yields CDR1 LGHDT and CDR2 YNNKEL. Library construction relied on 5' RACE. Reads for this sample came from an Illumina HiSeq 2500. A second PCR of about 7 to 12 cycles was run with a J-beta primer mix and a sample-barcoded 5' primer. A template-switch 5' adaptor carrying 12 random nucleotides introduced a unique molecular identifier onto each TCR beta cDNA molecule. At least 2.5 million CDR3-containing paired-end reads were obtained from each sample. The Mint cDNA synthesis kit, primed by a TRBC-specific oligonucleotide, was used to synthesize first-strand cDNA from all RNA. After uracil-DNA glycosylase treatment, a first 18-cycle PCR used universal primers M1SS and BC2_uni_R on all cDNA. The paper's data handling went like this. Each sample was normalized by randomly selecting 1 million high-quality reads, each carrying a distinct molecular identifier. Reads sharing molecular identifiers were discarded rather than binned into consensus sequences. CDR3 identification, clonotype clustering and error correction used MiTCR with a Q25 quality threshold and the strictest error-elimination algorithm. A nonparametric unseen species model with Euler transformation was used to estimate a lower bound on total TCR beta diversity. Using fastp at Q25 and MiXCR, TCRdb reprocessed the public reads and kept productive beta chains. Every entry covers one CDR3 protein and lists the most common genes and DNA from its rows. In this record, the V and J calls reflect TCRdb's handling and not the investigators' own analysis. This sample lists hundreds of thousands of distinct CDR3 sequences; roughly 60% were detected once. Jointly, the top ten make up about 20% of the sample.

Systemically healthy Caucasian individuals from Russia, 35 to 50 in total and aged roughly 6 to 95 years, were included as donors. Each donor gave 8 to 10 milliliters of peripheral blood, drawn into EDTA-treated Vacutainer tubes. PBMCs were isolated by Ficoll-Paque density-gradient centrifugation, with at least 6 million obtained per sample. Total RNA, at least 6 micrograms per sample, was extracted from PBMCs with Trizol reagent. For every donor, an aliquot of PBMCs went through flow cytometry to measure the percentages of naive CD45RAhigh/CD27high T cells. Turning to this clonotype: No antigen is known for it. Base qualities are not at hand, and no much larger clone is one base apart.

Sequenced input: blood. This chain joins TRBV3-1 to TRBJ1-1, with the D gene not clear enough to name. The TCR sequence derives from a young man in good health. The DNA is as follows: TGTGCCAGCAGCCAAGATCGGTCAGGCACTGAAGCTTTCTTT. Translated, it gives CASSQDRSGTEAFF.